The entry below gives a single TCR beta chain sequence along with its context. Its matching antigen is unknown. The sample originates from a study of cytomegalovirus exposure and HLA in healthy donors. There are 15 residues in the CDR3. Between the trimmed V and J ends, which lost 4 bases and 0 bases, there was a span of 11 bases. Per the germline V gene, CDR1 is SGHRS and CDR2 is YFSETQ. Overall study findings and caveats: About 87% or about 30% of the time was how often most TCR beta V segments were productive, according to an earlier analysis. Diagnosis of cytomegalovirus status made by the classifier reportedly showed high specificity and sensitivity.

Use of 60 Vbeta and 13 Jbeta primers characterized the PCR. Data came from immunoSEQ multiplex PCR; TCRdb stores just in-frame clones and leaves some out. The sample has 150,000 to 200,000 clones, about 75% seen once. The TCR comes from a woman between 45 and 65 years old in good health and CMV-seropositive. Source material: PBMCs. V gene TRBV5-1 combines with J gene TRBJ1-3, with D perhaps TRBD1 (6 bases). In DNA, the CDR3 is TGCGCCAGCAGCGGAACAGGGAGCTCTGGAAACACCATATATTTT. This codes for CASSGTGSSGNTIYF.